This T cell receptor beta chain was sequenced in a study of T cells in Graves' hyperthyroidism and ophthalmopathy (dated by TCRdb to between 2018 and 2021). In the study overall: Peripheral blood samples were taken at the time of initial diagnosis, prior to any treatment. A discovery cohort of roughly 100 patients, 43 with Graves' ophthalmopathy and about 58 with stable Graves' hyperthyroidism, was used to find distinguishing TCR V-J signatures. Prospective prediction of ophthalmopathy was tested in an independent validation cohort of approximately 19 hyperthyroidism patients and some 17 patients who later progressed to ophthalmopathy. The approximately 100 discovery patients were randomly split 7:3 into training and test sets. The study also compared thyroid tissue and blood T-cell repertoires from several Graves' hyperthyroidism patients. After blood sampling, hyperthyroidism patients were treated with methimazole at a starting dose of 30 mg daily, and ophthalmopathy patients were treated with high-dose intravenous methylprednisolone. The paper reports TCR Vbeta CDR3 sequencing of roughly 140 peripheral blood samples: some 44 ophthalmopathy, around 80 hyperthyroidism and approximately 17 progressor patients.

The TCR beta CDR3 regions were amplified from the RNA transcripts. For the first round of RT-PCR on the TCR CDR3, the HTBI primer set was used together with the Qiagen OneStep RT-PCR kit. The libraries were constructed in a second round of multiplex PCR and then size-selected and purified. Libraries were sequenced paired-end with 100 bp reads on an Illumina HiSeq2000. The authors' analysis ran thus. SOAPnuke was used to process the raw data, removing reads that contained adapters or uncalled bases, had a mean Phred below 15, or lacked an exact match to the constant primer or identifier. High-quality paired reads were merged using COPE v1.2.5, and each unique nucleotide sequence was defined as a clonotype. MiTCR v1.1 was used to align clonotypes to the IMGT TRBV, TRBD and TRBJ reference segments. The analysis included only V-J combinations with a frequency above 0.0001, which together covered over 98% of the repertoires. The TCS score was defined as the ratio of F50 (clonal expansion) to E x V (chaos), calculated using BLOSUM62-based TCRdist between CDR3 peptides within each V-J. Welch's t-statistics and random forest reduced roughly 500 V-J features to 13, which were used in a naive Bayes classifier (R e1071). Thyroid-blood repertoire similarity was quantified with the Morisita-Horn index. The public reads were reanalyzed by TCRdb: fastp trimming at Q25, MiXCR alignment, in-frame beta chains only. Here each entry gathers all rows of one CDR3 protein and keeps the most common genes and DNA. The V and J calls follow TCRdb's processing rather than the paper's. This sample gives roughly 700,000 distinct CDR3 sequences in total; 35% of them show up just once. Jointly, the top ten make up roughly 30% of the sample.

A patient counted as having stable Graves' hyperthyroidism if no progression to ophthalmopathy occurred over 18 months of follow-up. Hyperthyroidism patients were newly diagnosed, with disease duration under 2 months, and aged 18 to 65 years. The study excluded patients with uncontrolled infections, other autoimmune diseases, pregnancy or lactation. Diagnoses relied on clinical symptoms, serum thyroxine and TRAb, thyroid ultrasound and orbital computed tomography. PBMCs were separated from 8 to 10 ml of fresh peripheral blood using Ficoll-Paque density gradient centrifugation. Total RNA was extracted with Trizol reagent, and quality was checked on an Agilent 2100 Bioanalyzer. V lost 5 bases and J lost 11 bases; the stretch between them is 13 bases long. Inclusive of the bounding cysteine and phenylalanine, the CDR3 is 12 residues long. Of all the DNA, just the CDR3 is kept, 36 bases in frame from base 1. Via the germline V gene (reference sequence), CDR1 is SEHNR and CDR2 FQNEAQ.

In the case of this clonotype: Its antigen is unknown. Base qualities are not recorded, but no much larger clone differs from it by a single base.

Overall results and qualifications from the work: In validation, progression to ophthalmopathy was predicted by the model with 70.59% sensitivity and about 72% specificity, a median of approximately 6.5 months before onset. A model built on a 13 V-J signature distinguished ophthalmopathy from stable hyperthyroidism, reaching 85% to 90% sensitivity and around 82% specificity in cross-validation and 80%/75% in testing. Most expanded thyroid clonotypes (frequency above 0.001) were also detected in blood, suggesting blood repertoires may reflect thyroid immune responses. No statistical method was used to fix the sample size in advance, and group allocation was not hidden from the investigators.

The sample was blood. Here the chain combines TRBV7-9 and TRBJ1-5; a confident D gene designation cannot be given. The clonotype originates from a middle-aged woman with Graves' hyperthyroidism. The CDR3 corresponds to CASSLGMATQHF. The bases are TGTGCCAGCAGCCTCGGGATGGCGACCCAGCATTTT.